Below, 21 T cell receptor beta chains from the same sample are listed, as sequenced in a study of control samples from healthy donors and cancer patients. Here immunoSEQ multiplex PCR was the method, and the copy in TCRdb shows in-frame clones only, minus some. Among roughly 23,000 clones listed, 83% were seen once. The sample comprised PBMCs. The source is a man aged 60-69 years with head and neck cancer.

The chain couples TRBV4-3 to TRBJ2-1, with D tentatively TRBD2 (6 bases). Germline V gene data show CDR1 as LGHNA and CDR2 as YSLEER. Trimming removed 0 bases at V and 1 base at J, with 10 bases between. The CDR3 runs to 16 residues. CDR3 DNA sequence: TGCGCCAGCAGCCAAGAGTGGGGGAGGTCCTACAATGAGCAGTTCTTC. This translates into CASSQEWGRSYNEQFF.

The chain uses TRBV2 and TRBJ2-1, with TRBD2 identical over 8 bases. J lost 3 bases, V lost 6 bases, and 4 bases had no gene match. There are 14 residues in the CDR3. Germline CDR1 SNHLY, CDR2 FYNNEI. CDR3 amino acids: CASSGRGVYNEQFF. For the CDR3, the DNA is TGTGCCAGCAGCGGGCGGGGGGTCTACAATGAGCAGTTCTTC. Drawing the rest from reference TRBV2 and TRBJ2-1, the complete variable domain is EPEVTQTPSHQVTQMGQEVILRCVPISNHLYFYWYRQILGQKVEFLVSFYNNEISEKSEIFDDQFSVERPDGSNFTLKIRSTKLEDSAMYFCASSGRGVYNEQFFGPGTRLTVL.

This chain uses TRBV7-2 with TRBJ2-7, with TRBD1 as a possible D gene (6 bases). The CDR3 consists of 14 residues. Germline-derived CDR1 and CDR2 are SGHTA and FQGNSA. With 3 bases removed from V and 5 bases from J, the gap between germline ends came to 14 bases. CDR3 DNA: TGTGCCAGCAGCTTGGTCCATCAGGGGAACGAGCAGTACTTC. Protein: CASSLVHQGNEQYF.

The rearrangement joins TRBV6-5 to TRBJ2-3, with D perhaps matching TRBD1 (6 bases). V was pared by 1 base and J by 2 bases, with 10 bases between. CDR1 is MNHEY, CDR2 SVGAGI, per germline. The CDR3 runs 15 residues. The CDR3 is CASSYLGAPTDTQYF. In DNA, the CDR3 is TGTGCCAGCAGTTACTTGGGGGCCCCCACAGATACGCAGTATTTT.

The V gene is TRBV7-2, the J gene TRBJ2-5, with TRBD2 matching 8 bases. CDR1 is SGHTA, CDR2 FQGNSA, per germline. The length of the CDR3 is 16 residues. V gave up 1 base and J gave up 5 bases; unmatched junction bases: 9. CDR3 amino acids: CASSLEWRGARETQYF. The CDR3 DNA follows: TGTGCCAGCAGCTTAGAGTGGCGGGGGGCCCGCGAGACCCAGTACTTC.

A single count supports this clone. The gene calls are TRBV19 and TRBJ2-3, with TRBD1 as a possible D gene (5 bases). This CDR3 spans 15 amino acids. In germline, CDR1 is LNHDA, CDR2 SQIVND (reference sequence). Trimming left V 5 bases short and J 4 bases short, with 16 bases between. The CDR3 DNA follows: TGTGCCAGTAGTGAGCAGGGCCTATGGGCAGATACGCAGTATTTT. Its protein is CASSEQGLWADTQYF.

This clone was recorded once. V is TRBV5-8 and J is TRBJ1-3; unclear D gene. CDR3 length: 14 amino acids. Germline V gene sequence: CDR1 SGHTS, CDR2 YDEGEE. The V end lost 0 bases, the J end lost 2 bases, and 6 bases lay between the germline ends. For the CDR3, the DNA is TGTGCCAGCAGCTTGGGAAATACTGGAAACACCATATATTTT. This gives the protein CASSLGNTGNTIYF.

In DNA, the CDR3 is TGTGCCAGCAGCGTAGTAAAGCTTGGGGGCTGGACTGAAGCTTTCTTT. The encoded protein is CASSVVKLGGWTEAFF. The V call is TRBV9, the J call TRBJ1-1; TRBD1 might be the D (6 bases). Trimming removed 0 bases at V and 5 bases at J, with 17 bases between. The germline gives CDR1 SGDLS, CDR2 YYNGEE. The CDR3 is 16 amino acids.

The CDR3 spells CASSKNKEGQGSSEQYF. CDR3 DNA: TGTGCCAGCAGCAAAAATAAGGAGGGACAGGGGTCCTCCGAGCAGTACTTC. The chain couples TRBV21-1 to TRBJ2-7; the table gives TRBD1 as D, unverified against the DNA. TRBV21-1 is flagged as a pseudogene. The CDR3 length is 17 residues.

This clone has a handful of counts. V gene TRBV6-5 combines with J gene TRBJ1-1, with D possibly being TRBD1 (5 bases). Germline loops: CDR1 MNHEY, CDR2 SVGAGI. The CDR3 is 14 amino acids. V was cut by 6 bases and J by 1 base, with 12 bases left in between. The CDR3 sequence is CASRGMTANTEAFF. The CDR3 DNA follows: TGTGCCAGCAGGGGGATGACAGCGAACACTGAAGCTTTCTTT.

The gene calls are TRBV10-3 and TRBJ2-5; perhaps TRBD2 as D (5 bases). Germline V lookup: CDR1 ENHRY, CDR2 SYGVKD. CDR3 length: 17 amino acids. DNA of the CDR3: TGTCCCTACCTCTTTGGAGAGGGCCCGCCATTCCAAGAGACCCAGTACTTC. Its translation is CPYLFGEGPPFQETQYF.

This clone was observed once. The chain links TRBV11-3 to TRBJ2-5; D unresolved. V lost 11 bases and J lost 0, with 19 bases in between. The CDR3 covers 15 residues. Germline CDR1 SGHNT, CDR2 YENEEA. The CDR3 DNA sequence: TGTGCCGATCGGTTGTCGGACGGGTACCAAGAGACCCAGTACTTC. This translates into CADRLSDGYQETQYF.

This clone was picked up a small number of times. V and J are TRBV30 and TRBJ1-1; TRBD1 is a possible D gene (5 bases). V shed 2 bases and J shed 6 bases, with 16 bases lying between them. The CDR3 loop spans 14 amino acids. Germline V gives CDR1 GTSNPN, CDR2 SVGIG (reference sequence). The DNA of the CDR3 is TGTGCCTGGAGTTTCGGGGGGTCAAACGCTGAAGCTTTCTTT. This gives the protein CAWSFGGSNAEAFF.

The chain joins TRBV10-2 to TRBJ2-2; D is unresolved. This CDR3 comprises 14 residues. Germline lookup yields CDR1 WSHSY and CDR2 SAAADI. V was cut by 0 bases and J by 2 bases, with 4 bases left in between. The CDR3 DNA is TGCGCCAGCAGTGAGTCTCACAACACCGGGGAGCTGTTTTTT. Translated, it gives CASSESHNTGELFF.

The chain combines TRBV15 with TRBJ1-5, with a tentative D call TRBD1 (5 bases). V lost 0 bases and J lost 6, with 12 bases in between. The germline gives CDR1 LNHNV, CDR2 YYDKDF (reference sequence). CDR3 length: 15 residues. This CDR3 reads CATSRDRGASQPQHF. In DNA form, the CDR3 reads TGTGCCACCAGCAGAGATCGAGGGGCAAGTCAGCCCCAGCATTTT.

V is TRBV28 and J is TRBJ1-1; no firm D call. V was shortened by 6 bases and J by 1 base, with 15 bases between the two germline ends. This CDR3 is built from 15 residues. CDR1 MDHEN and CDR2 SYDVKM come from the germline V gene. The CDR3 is CASRHQAGSNTEAFF. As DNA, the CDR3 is TGTGCCAGCAGGCATCAGGCGGGGTCGAACACTGAAGCTTTCTTT.

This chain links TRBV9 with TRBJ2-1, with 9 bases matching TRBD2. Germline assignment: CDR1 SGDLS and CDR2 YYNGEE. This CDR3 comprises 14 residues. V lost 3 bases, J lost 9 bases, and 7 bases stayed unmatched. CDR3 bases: TGTGCCAGCAGCGCCCTTTCTAGCGGGGTTGAGCAGTTCTTC. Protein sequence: CASSALSSGVEQFF.

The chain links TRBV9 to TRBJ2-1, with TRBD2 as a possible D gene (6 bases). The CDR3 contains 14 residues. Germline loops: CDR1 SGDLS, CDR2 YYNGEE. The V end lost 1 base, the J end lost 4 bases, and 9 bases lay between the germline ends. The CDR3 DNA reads TGTGCCAGCAGCGTATCCGGGGGTTACAATGAGCAGTTCTTC. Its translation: CASSVSGGYNEQFF.

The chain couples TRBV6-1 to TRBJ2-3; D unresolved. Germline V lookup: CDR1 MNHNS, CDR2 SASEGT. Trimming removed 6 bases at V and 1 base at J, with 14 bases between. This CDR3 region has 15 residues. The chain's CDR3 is CASSYDRPGTDTQYF. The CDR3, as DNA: TGTGCCAGCAGCTACGACCGCCCCGGCACAGATACGCAGTATTTT.

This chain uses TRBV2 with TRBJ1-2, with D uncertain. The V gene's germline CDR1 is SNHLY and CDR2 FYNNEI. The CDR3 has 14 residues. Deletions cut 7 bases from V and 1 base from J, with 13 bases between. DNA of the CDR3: TGTGCCAGCACCCCGCAGGCGAATAACTATGGCTACACCTTC. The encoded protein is CASTPQANNYGYTF.

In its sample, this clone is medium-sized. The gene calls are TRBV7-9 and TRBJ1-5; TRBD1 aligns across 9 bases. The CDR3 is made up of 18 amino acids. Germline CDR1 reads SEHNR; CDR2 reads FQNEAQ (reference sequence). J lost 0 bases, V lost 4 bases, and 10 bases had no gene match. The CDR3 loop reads CASSSEDRGVDSNQPQHF. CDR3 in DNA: TGTGCCAGCAGCTCCGAGGACAGGGGCGTCGATAGCAATCAGCCCCAGCATTTT.